Following are 29 T cell receptor beta chains from one sample sequenced in a study of blood T cell repertoires in COVID-19. TCRdb's table, derived via immunoSEQ multiplex PCR, lists solely in-frame clones and lacks some. The sample contains 200,000 to 250,000 clones, 80% to 90% of which appear only once. Sequenced: peripheral blood. All receptors derive from a man aged 35 to 55 with acute or convalescent COVID-19.

V gene TRBV7-9 combines with J gene TRBJ2-3; TRBD2 matches 14 bases. The V gene's germline CDR1 is SEHNR and CDR2 FQNEAQ (reference sequence). There are 17 residues in the CDR3. J was trimmed by 2 bases and V by 6 bases; bases with no gene match: 7. CDR3 in DNA: TGTGCCAGCAGGGGGACTAGCGGGGGAGGAATCACAGATACGCAGTATTTT. This translates into CASRGTSGGGITDTQYF.

This chain connects TRBV7-9 to TRBJ1-2, with D possibly being TRBD1 (5 bases). The germline V and J ends were trimmed by 5 bases and 7 bases, with 11 bases remaining between them. Per the germline V gene, CDR1 is SEHNR and CDR2 is FQNEAQ (reference sequence). The CDR3 is 12 residues long. CDR3 loop: CASSPRTSGYTF. Written as DNA, the CDR3 is TGTGCCAGCAGCCCGAGGACATCTGGCTACACCTTC.

V gene TRBV15 combines with J gene TRBJ1-6; no clear D. The CDR3 loop spans 14 amino acids. The V end lost 4 bases, the J end lost 6 bases, and 10 bases lay between the germline ends. CDR1 is LNHNV, CDR2 YYDKDF, per germline (reference sequence). The CDR3 protein is CATSKERVNSPLHF. In DNA, the CDR3 is TGTGCCACCAGCAAAGAGAGGGTTAATTCACCCCTCCACTTT.

The genes are TRBV3-1 (or the pseudogene TRBV3-2) and TRBJ2-1; the D gene is possibly TRBD2 (6 bases). Germline V gene data show CDR1 as LGHDT and CDR2 as YNNKEL (reference sequence). The CDR3 runs to 17 residues. V lost 1 base and J 0 bases, leaving 13 bases between the germline ends. CDR3 residues: CASSQGPGRSSYNEQFF. CDR3 sequence (DNA): TGTGCCAGCAGCCAAGGCCCGGGGAGGAGCTCCTACAATGAGCAGTTCTTC.

This chain joins TRBV27 and TRBJ2-7; 10 bases are a match to TRBD1. CDR1 is MNHEY and CDR2 is SMNVEV in the germline V gene (reference sequence). The ends lost 0 bases at V and 7 bases at J; junction bases unmatched: 6. The CDR3 contains 15 residues. The DNA for the CDR3 is TGTGCCAGCAGTTTATCGACAGGGGGCCCGTGGGAGCAGTACTTC. Protein product: CASSLSTGGPWEQYF.

The chain joins TRBV5-4 to TRBJ1-4; D uncertain. This CDR3 spans 14 amino acids. Trimming pared 1 base from V and 5 bases from J, leaving 9 bases between. Germline CDR1 SGHNT, CDR2 YYREEE (reference sequence). The chain's CDR3 is CASSLTASNEKLFF. CDR3 DNA: TGTGCCAGCAGCTTGACAGCCTCAAATGAAAAACTGTTTTTT.

This chain connects TRBV9 to TRBJ2-2; 8 nucleotides line up with TRBD2. J was trimmed by 4 bases and V by 1 base; bases with no gene match: 3. The CDR3 extends over 15 amino acids. The germline V gene has CDR1 SGDLS and CDR2 YYNGEE. CDR3 nucleotide sequence: TGTGCCAGCAGCGTAACCGGGAGGGGCACCGGGGAGCTGTTTTTT. Residues: CASSVTGRGTGELFF.

J is TRBJ2-7 and V is TRBV2; TRBD2 might be the D (5 bases). Germline CDR1 SNHLY, CDR2 FYNNEI. V lost 6 bases, J lost 7 bases, and 13 bases lay in between. The CDR3 is 12 residues long. This CDR3 is CASRDSEREQYF. The CDR3 DNA follows: TGTGCCAGCAGGGACTCCGAGAGGGAGCAGTACTTC.

The chain employs TRBV6-1 and TRBJ1-2; 12 bases are a match to TRBD1. This CDR3 spans 16 amino acids. The J segment lost 8 bases and the V segment lost 3 bases, leaving 10 bases of the junction unmatched. Germline CDR1 and CDR2: MNHNS and SASEGT. Written as DNA, the CDR3 is TGTGCCAGCAGTGACCCTTCGGGACAGGGGGCGCGAGGCTACACCTTC. Translation gives CASSDPSGQGARGYTF.

Comments on this clone: In the same sample, other DNA sequences code for this CDR3. This chain uses TRBV6-5 with TRBJ2-5; no clear D gene. V was pared by 0 bases and J by 4 bases, with 6 bases between. The CDR3 is 13 residues long. The germline CDR1 and CDR2 sequences are MNHEY and SVGAGI. The CDR3 loop reads CASSYSLRETQYF. DNA of the CDR3: TGTGCCAGCAGTTACTCTTTGAGAGAGACCCAGTACTTC.

The genes are TRBV7-9 and TRBJ2-7; 9 nucleotides align to TRBD1. The germline gives CDR1 SEHNR, CDR2 FQNEAQ (reference sequence). Trimming cost V 6 bases and J 12 bases; bases outside gene matches: 9. The CDR3 consists of 12 residues. The CDR3 region is CASSPGTGTPYF. The CDR3 nucleotides read TGTGCCAGCAGTCCCGGGACAGGGACTCCGTACTTC.

The J gene is TRBJ1-1, the V gene TRBV19; maybe TRBD1 (5 bases). Trimming shortened V by 2 bases and J by 2 bases, and 21 bases separated the two germline ends. Per germline, CDR1 LNHDA and CDR2 SQIVND (reference sequence). The CDR3 sequence is 18 residues long. Here the CDR3 reads CASSIIWVREELNTEAFF. The CDR3 bases are TGTGCCAGTAGTATAATCTGGGTCAGGGAGGAGTTAAACACTGAAGCTTTCTTT.

The rearrangement uses TRBV6-5 and TRBJ1-2; 9 bases line up with TRBD1. The junction had 7 bases not matched to a gene; V was cut back by 7 bases and J by 7 bases. CDR3 length: 13 residues. In germline, CDR1 is MNHEY, CDR2 SVGAGI. The CDR3 spells CASTLDRGAGYTF. The DNA for the CDR3 is TGTGCCAGCACTCTAGACAGGGGGGCTGGCTACACCTTC.

This chain links TRBV7-9 with TRBJ1-1; D is uncertain. The CDR3 covers 15 residues. V was trimmed by 0 bases and J by 4 bases, leaving 12 bases between them. Germline CDR1 reads SEHNR; CDR2 reads FQNEAQ (reference sequence). CDR3 loop: CASSLAGVLGTEAFF. As DNA, the CDR3 is TGTGCCAGCAGCTTAGCCGGAGTCTTGGGCACTGAAGCTTTCTTT.

The CDR3 reads CASSYTAKPGTEAFF. CDR3 nucleotides: TGTGCCAGCAGCTACACCGCTAAACCGGGCACTGAAGCTTTCTTT. The chain links TRBV11-1 to TRBJ1-1; D is undetermined. V was shortened by 4 bases and J by 4 bases, with 16 bases between the two germline ends. There are 15 residues in the CDR3. CDR1 is SGHAT, CDR2 FQDESV, per germline (reference sequence).

A remark on this clone: This same CDR3 is encoded by further DNA sequences in the sample. V is TRBV2 and J is TRBJ2-5; 7 nucleotides match TRBD1. V gave up 8 bases and J gave up 5 bases; unmatched junction bases: 5. Germline V gives CDR1 SNHLY, CDR2 FYNNEI. CDR3 length: 12 residues. The CDR3 sequence is CASRDRGETQYF. In DNA form, the CDR3 reads TGTGCCAGCCGGGACAGAGGGGAGACCCAGTACTTC.

The V gene is TRBV12-3 or TRBV12-4, the J gene TRBJ2-2; D possibly corresponds to TRBD2 (5 bases). There are 13 residues in the CDR3. V was clipped by 5 bases and J by 6 bases, with 10 bases between them. The CDR3 protein is CASSKRTAGELFF. The CDR3 DNA sequence: TGTGCCAGCAGTAAGCGGACGGCCGGGGAGCTGTTTTTT.

The sample holds a few counts of this clone. This rearrangement joins TRBV29-1 to TRBJ1-1, with D perhaps matching TRBD1 (5 bases). The V gene lost 7 bases and the J gene lost 1 base, with 16 bases spanning the gap. Germline V lookup: CDR1 SQVTM, CDR2 ANQGSEA. This CDR3 region has 14 residues. In nucleotides, the CDR3 is TGCAGCGCCGAATCTCGACAGACGAACACTGAAGCTTTCTTT. It is translated as CSAESRQTNTEAFF.

The rearrangement uses TRBV9 and TRBJ2-3; 9 nucleotides align to TRBD2. V shed 0 bases and J 3 bases; nucleotides not matched to a gene: 5. This CDR3 is built from 16 residues. Germline lookup yields CDR1 SGDLS and CDR2 YYNGEE. The CDR3: CASSVGAGGVTDTQYF. Written as DNA, the CDR3 is TGTGCCAGCAGCGTAGGAGCGGGGGGAGTGACAGATACGCAGTATTTT.

The chain links TRBV3-1 (or the pseudogene TRBV3-2) to TRBJ2-5, with 10 nucleotides matching TRBD1. Germline lookup yields CDR1 LGHDT and CDR2 YNNKEL (reference sequence). J gave up 5 bases and V 2 bases, and 5 bases lay outside the gene matches. This CDR3 has 15 residues. The CDR3 bases are TGTGCCAGCAGCCAAACCGGGACAGGGGTCGAGACCCAGTACTTC. It codes for CASSQTGTGVETQYF.

This chain's CDR3 is CAWSPLGTASYEQYF. CDR3 coding DNA: TGTGCCTGGAGTCCCTTAGGGACTGCTTCCTACGAGCAGTACTTC. This sequence joins TRBV30 and TRBJ2-7; a weak D match, TRBD2 (6 bases). This CDR3 comprises 15 residues. CDR1 GTSNPN and CDR2 SVGIG come from the germline V gene (reference sequence). Deletions cut 2 bases from V and 1 base from J, with 15 bases between.

This clone was seen a single time. The chain employs TRBV7-2 and TRBJ1-2; TRBD1 is a possible D gene (6 bases). This CDR3 spans 13 amino acids. Germline-derived CDR1 and CDR2 are SGHTA and FQGNSA. V lost 5 bases to trimming and J lost 10 bases, with 17 bases between them. In nucleotides, the CDR3 is TGTGCCAGCAGCGTCGTAAACCCGGGACACTACACCTTC. Translating gives CASSVVNPGHYTF.

The V gene is TRBV7-2, the J gene TRBJ1-2; no firm D call. The V end lost 1 base, the J end lost 5 bases, and 8 bases lay between the germline ends. The germline V gene has CDR1 SGHTA and CDR2 FQGNSA. The CDR3 contains 13 residues. CDR3: CASSLGSEYGYTF. In DNA form, the CDR3 reads TGTGCCAGCAGCTTAGGTAGCGAATATGGCTACACCTTC. Based on the CDR3 plus reference TRBV7-2 and TRBJ1-2, the full variable domain is GAGVSQSPSNKVTEKGKDVELRCDPISGHTALYWYRQSLGQGLEFLIYFQGNSAPDKSGLPSDRFSAERTGGSVSTLTIQRTQQEDSAVYLCASSLGSEYGYTFGSGTRLTVV.

The CDR3 DNA reads as TGCGCCAGCAGCTTGCTCCTTCCGGGACAGGGGAACACCGGGGAGCTGTTTTTT. This translates into CASSLLLPGQGNTGELFF. The gene calls are TRBV5-1 and TRBJ2-2; 9 nucleotides align to TRBD1. V shed 1 base, J shed 1 base, and the junction held 8 bases outside the gene matches. Germline V gene sequence: CDR1 SGHRS, CDR2 YFSETQ. The CDR3 covers 18 residues. Full variable domain (rest looked up from reference TRBV5-1 and TRBJ2-2): KAGVTQTPRYLIKTRGQQVTLSCSPISGHRSVSWYQQTPGQGLQFLFEYFSETQRNKGNFPGRFSGRQFSNSRSEMNVSTLELGDSALYLCASSLLLPGQGNTGELFFGEGSRLTVL.

The chain uses TRBV7-9 and TRBJ2-5; no clear D gene. Trimming removed 1 base at V and 1 base at J, with 13 bases between. Germline V CDR1 and CDR2: SEHNR, FQNEAQ (reference sequence). This CDR3 spans 16 amino acids. This chain's CDR3 is CASSLGLRNTQETQYF. The CDR3 coding sequence is TGTGCCAGCAGCTTAGGTTTGAGAAATACCCAAGAGACCCAGTACTTC.

The V call is TRBV5-1, the J call TRBJ2-3, with D tentatively TRBD1 (5 bases). V lost 2 bases, J lost 0 bases, and 10 bases lay in between. The V gene's germline CDR1 is SGHRS and CDR2 YFSETQ. This CDR3 has 15 residues. The CDR3 DNA reads TGCGCCAGCAGCTTCTCGCCAGGGAGCACAGATACGCAGTATTTT. It codes for CASSFSPGSTDTQYF.

In the case of this clone: One end of the junction is discordant with germline, which a read error may explain. As DNA, the CDR3 is TGTGCCAGCACCTTGGGAGGGACATCCTACGAGCAGTACTTC. Translation: CASTLGGTSYEQYF. The gene calls are TRBV5-6 and TRBJ2-7; tentatively, D is TRBD2 (7 bases). This CDR3 region has 14 residues. Germline V lookup: CDR1 SGHDT, CDR2 YYEEEE.

In this sample, this clone turned up once. The rearrangement links TRBV28 to TRBJ2-7; D uncertain. This CDR3 spans 14 amino acids. With 6 bases removed from V and 3 bases from J, the gap between germline ends came to 15 bases. Germline V gene data show CDR1 as MDHEN and CDR2 as SYDVKM. The CDR3: CASRLGGSNYEQYF. Here the CDR3 DNA reads TGTGCCAGCAGACTCGGCGGCAGCAACTACGAGCAGTACTTC.

The J gene is TRBJ2-1, the V gene TRBV27; D possibly corresponds to TRBD2 (6 bases). The CDR3 sequence is 14 residues long. In germline, CDR1 is MNHEY, CDR2 SMNVEV (reference sequence). Between the trimmed V and J ends, which lost 5 bases and 5 bases, there was a span of 13 bases. CDR3 amino acids: CASSRLSGDNEQFF. Here the CDR3 DNA reads TGTGCCAGCAGTCGCTTATCGGGAGACAATGAGCAGTTCTTC.